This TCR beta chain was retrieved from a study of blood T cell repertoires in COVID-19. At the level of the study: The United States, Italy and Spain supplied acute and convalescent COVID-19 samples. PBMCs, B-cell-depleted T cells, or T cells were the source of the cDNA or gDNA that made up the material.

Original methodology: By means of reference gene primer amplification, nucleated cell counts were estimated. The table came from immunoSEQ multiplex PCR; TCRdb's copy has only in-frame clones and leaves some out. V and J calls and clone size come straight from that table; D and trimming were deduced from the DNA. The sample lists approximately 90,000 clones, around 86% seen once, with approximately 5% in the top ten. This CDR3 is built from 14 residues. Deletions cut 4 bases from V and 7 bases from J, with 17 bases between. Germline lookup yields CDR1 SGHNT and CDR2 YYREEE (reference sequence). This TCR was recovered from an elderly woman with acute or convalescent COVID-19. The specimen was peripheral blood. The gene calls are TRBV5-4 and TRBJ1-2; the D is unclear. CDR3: CASSPDRVGSGYTF. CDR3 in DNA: TGTGCCAGCAGCCCCGACCGAGTGGGCTCTGGCTACACCTTC. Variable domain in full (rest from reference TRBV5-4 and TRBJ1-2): ETGVTQSPTHLIKTRGQQVTLRCSSQSGHNTVSWYQQALGQGPQFIFQYYREEENGRGNFPPRFSGLQFPNYSSELNVNALELDDSALYLCASSPDRVGSGYTFGSGTRLTVV.